These 2 T cell receptor beta chains were sequenced from one sample in a study of early T cells in non-severe SARS-CoV-2 infection. Each CDR3 protein is one row after TCRdb ran MiXCR on the 5' RACE reads. Of tens of thousands of distinct CDR3 sequences in the sample, around 13% are singletons; the top ten hold around 1.3%. Specimen: whole blood. The receptors stem from an adult who was a healthcare worker with PCR-confirmed SARS-CoV-2 infection or an uninfected control (not recorded which).

This clonotype has ten or more counts. The V call is TRBV3-1, the J call TRBJ1-6; maybe TRBD1 (5 bases). CDR1 and CDR2 from the germline V gene are LGHDT and YNNKEL (reference sequence). The CDR3 loop spans 15 amino acids. Deletions cut 1 base from V and 6 bases from J, with 10 bases between. The CDR3 region has the DNA TGTGCCAGCAGCCAAGGAGACAGAATTAATTCACCCCTCCACTTT. This translates into CASSQGDRINSPLHF.

This clonotype was observed at least ten times. The gene calls are TRBV3-1 and TRBJ2-5; TRBD1 is a possible D gene (6 bases). Germline V gene lookup returns CDR1 LGHDT and CDR2 YNNKEL (reference sequence). The CDR3 is 14 amino acids. V shed 2 bases and J shed 3 bases, with 10 bases lying between them. This CDR3 is CASSQWTAKETQYF. The CDR3 DNA reads as TGTGCCAGCAGCCAATGGACAGCCAAAGAGACCCAGTACTTC.